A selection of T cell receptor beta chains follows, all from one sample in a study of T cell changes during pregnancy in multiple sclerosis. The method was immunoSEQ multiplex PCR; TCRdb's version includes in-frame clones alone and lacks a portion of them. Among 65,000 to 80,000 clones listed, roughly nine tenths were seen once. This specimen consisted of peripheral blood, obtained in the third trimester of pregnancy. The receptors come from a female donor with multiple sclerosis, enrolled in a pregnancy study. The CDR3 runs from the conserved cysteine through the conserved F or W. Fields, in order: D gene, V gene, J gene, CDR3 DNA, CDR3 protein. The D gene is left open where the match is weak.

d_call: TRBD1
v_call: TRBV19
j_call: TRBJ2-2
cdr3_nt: TGTGCCAGTAGCCGGGGACAGAGAGGGACCGGGGAGCTGTTTTTT
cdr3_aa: CASSRGQRGTGELFF

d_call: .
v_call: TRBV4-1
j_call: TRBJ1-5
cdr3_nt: TGCGCCAGCAGCCAAGAGTCGGGGTGGCAGCCCCAGCATTTT
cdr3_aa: CASSQESGWQPQHF

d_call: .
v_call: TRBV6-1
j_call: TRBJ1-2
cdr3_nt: TGTGCCAGCAGTGAGGGGGGAGAGCCCTATGGCTACACCTTC
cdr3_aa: CASSEGGEPYGYTF

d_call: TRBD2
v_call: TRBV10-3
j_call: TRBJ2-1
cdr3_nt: TGTGCCAGTTTAGCGGGGGGACTTAGCTCCTACAATGAGCAGTTCTTC
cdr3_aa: CASLAGGLSSYNEQFF

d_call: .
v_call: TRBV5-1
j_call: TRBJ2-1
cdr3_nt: TGCGCCAGCAGCTTTGGCGGGTACAATGAGCAGTTCTTC
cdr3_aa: CASSFGGYNEQFF

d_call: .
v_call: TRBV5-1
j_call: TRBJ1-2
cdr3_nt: TGCGCCAGCAGCGTAGACACAGAACGAGCTAACTATGGCTACACCTTC
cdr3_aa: CASSVDTERANYGYTF

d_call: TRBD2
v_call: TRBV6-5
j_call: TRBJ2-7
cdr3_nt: TGTGCCAGCAGACGGCGGGAGAACGGTGCCTACGAGCAGTACTTC
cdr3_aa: CASRRRENGAYEQYF

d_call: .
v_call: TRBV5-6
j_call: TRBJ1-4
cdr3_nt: TGTGCCAGCAGCTTGAACCACTTCGCGAGTGAAAAACTGTTTTTT
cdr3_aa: CASSLNHFASEKLFF

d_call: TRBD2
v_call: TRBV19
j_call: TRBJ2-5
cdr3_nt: TGTGCCAGTACCCCCACCGGGGGGAAAGAGACCCAGTACTTC
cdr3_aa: CASTPTGGKETQYF

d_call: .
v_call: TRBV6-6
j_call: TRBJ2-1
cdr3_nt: TGTGCCAGCAGTTACCAGGGGTTACCCTACAATGAGCAGTTCTTC
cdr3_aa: CASSYQGLPYNEQFF

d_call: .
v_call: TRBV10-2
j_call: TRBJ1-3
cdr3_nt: TGCGCCAGCAGGGGCCTCTCTGGAAACACCATATATTTT
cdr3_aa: CASRGLSGNTIYF

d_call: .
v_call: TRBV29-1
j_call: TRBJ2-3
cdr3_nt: TGCAGCGTTGAAGATTTTCAGGTGGAAGATACGCAGTATTTT
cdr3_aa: CSVEDFQVEDTQYF

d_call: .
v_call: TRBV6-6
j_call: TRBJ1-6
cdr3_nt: TGTGCCAGCAGTTCTGGACAGTCTGATCCCCTCCACTTT
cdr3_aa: CASSSGQSDPLHF

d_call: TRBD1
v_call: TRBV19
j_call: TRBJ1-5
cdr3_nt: TGTGCCAGTAGTCGACAGGGAGGCAATCAGCCCCAGCATTTT
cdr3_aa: CASSRQGGNQPQHF

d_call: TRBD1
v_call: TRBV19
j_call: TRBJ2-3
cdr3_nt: TGTGCCAGTAGTACAATACTGGGACAGGGGGTAACAGATACGCAGTATTTT
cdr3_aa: CASSTILGQGVTDTQYF

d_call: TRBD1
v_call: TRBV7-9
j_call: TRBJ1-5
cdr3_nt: TGTGCCAGCAGCTTAACAACGGCAGGGGGATATCAGCCCCAGCATTTT
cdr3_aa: CASSLTTAGGYQPQHF

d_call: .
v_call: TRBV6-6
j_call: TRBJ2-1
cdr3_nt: TGTGCCAGCACCCCGGGGATTTCCTACAATGAGCAGTTCTTC
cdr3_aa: CASTPGISYNEQFF

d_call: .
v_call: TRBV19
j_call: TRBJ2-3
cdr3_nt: TGTGCCAGTGAGGCAGATACGCAGTATTTT
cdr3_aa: CASEADTQYF

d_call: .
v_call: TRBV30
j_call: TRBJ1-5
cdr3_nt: TGTGCCTGGAGCCAAACTTCTCAGCCCCAGCATTTT
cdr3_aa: CAWSQTSQPQHF

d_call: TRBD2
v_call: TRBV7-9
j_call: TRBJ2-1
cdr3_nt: TGTGCCAGCAGCTTAGTTTCTAGCGGGGTTTTTGGTGAGCAGTTCTTC
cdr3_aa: CASSLVSSGVFGEQFF

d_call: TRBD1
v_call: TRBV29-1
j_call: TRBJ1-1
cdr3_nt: TGCAGCGCGGGACAGACCTTGAACACTGAAGCTTTCTTT
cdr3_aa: CSAGQTLNTEAFF

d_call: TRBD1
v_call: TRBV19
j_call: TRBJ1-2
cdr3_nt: TGTGCCAGCCGGCGGGACAGGGCCTATGGCTACACCTTC
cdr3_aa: CASRRDRAYGYTF

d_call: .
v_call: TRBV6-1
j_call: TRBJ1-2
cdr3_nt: TGTGCCAGCAGTTATACTCAGGGAGGCTATGGCTACACCTTC
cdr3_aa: CASSYTQGGYGYTF